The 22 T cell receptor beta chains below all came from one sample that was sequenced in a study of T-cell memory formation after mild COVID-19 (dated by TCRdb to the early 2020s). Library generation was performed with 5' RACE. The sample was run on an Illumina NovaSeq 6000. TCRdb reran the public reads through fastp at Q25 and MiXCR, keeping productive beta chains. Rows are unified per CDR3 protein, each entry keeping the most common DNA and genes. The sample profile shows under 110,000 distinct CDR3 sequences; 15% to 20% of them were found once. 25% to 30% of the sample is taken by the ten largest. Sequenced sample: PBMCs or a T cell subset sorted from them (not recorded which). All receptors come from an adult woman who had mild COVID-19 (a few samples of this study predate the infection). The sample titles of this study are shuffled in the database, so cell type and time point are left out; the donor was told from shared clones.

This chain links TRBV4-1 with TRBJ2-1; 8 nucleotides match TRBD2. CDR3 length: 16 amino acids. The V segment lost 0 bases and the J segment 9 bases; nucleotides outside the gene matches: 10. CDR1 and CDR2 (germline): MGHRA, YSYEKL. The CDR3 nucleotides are TGCGCCAGCAGCCAAGAGACGGCGGGGGGTCCACGTGAGCAGTTCTTC. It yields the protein CASSQETAGGPREQFF.

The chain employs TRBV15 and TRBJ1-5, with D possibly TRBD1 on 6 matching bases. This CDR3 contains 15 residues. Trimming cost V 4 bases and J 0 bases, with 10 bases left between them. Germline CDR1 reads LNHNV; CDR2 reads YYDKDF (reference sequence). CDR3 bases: TGTGCCACCAGCAAAGACAGGTCTAGCAATCAGCCCCAGCATTTT. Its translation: CATSKDRSSNQPQHF.

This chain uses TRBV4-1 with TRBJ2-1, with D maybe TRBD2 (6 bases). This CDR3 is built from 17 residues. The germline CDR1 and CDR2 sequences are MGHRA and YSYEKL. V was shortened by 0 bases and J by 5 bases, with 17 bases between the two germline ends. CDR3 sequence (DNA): TGCGCCAGCAGCCAAGAACGGGCTAGCGTATCCCACAATGAGCAGTTCTTC. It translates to CASSQERASVSHNEQFF.

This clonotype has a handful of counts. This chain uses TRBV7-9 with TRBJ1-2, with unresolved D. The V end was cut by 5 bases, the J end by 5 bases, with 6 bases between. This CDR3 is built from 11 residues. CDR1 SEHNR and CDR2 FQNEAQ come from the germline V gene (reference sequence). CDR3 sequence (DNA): TGTGCCAGCAGCAACGAATATGGCTACACCTTC. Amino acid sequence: CASSNEYGYTF.

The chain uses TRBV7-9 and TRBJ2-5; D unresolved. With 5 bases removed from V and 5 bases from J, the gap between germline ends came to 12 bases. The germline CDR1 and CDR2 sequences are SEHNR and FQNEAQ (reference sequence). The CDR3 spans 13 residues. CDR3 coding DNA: TGTGCCAGCAGCCCGATGGGCTGGGAGACCCAGTACTTC. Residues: CASSPMGWETQYF.

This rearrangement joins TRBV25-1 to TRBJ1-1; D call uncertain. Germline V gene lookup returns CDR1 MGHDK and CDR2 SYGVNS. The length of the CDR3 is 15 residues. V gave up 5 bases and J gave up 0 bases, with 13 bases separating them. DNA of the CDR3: TGTGCCAGCAGTCGAATGGGATCGGTGAACACTGAAGCTTTCTTT. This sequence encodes CASSRMGSVNTEAFF.

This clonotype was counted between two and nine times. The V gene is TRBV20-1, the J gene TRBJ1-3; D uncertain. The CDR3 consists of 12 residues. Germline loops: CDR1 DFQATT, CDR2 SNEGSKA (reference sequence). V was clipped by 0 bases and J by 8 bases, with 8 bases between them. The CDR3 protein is CSARELSDTIYF. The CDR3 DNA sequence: TGCAGTGCTAGAGAGCTCTCGGACACCATATATTTT.

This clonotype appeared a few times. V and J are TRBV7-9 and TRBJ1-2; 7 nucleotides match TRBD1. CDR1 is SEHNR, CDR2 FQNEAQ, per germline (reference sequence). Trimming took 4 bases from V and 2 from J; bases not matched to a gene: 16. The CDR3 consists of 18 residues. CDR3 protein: CASSSTLTGQEANYGYTF. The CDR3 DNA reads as TGTGCCAGCAGCTCGACCTTGACAGGGCAAGAGGCCAACTATGGCTACACCTTC.

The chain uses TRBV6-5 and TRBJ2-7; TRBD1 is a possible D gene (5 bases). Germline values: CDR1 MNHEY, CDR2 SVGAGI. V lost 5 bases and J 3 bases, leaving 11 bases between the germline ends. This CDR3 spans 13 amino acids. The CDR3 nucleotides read TGTGCCAGCAGTCCTTGGGGCCTCTACGAGCAGTACTTC. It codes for CASSPWGLYEQYF.

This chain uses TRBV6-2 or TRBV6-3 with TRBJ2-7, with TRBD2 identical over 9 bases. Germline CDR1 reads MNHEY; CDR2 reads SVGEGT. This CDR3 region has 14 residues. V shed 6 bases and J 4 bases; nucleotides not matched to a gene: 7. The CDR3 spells CASSPEREVYEQYF. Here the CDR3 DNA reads TGTGCCAGCAGCCCTGAGCGGGAGGTATACGAGCAGTACTTC.

The CDR3 sequence is CATSAGFAEKLFF. The CDR3 DNA is TGTGCCACCAGCGCAGGGTTCGCGGAAAAACTGTTTTTT. The rearrangement links TRBV15 to TRBJ1-4; TRBD1 is a possible D gene (5 bases). V dropped 5 bases and J dropped 8 bases, with 12 bases sitting between them. Germline V CDR1 and CDR2: LNHNV, YYDKDF (reference sequence). The length of the CDR3 is 13 residues.

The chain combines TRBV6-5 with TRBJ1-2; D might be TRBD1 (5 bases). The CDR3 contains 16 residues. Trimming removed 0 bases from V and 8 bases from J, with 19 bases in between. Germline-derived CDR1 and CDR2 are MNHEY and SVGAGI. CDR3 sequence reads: CASSYSIGGAPGGYTF. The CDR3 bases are TGTGCCAGCAGTTACTCGATCGGTGGGGCCCCTGGCGGCTACACCTTC.

The CDR3: CASFGQGIAFF. Here the CDR3 DNA reads TGCGCCAGCTTCGGACAGGGCATCGCTTTCTTT. The chain carries TRBV5-1 and TRBJ1-1; 8 bases agree with TRBD1. V lost 7 bases and J lost 11; bases outside the gene matches: 7. The CDR3 extends over 11 amino acids. Looked up from germline, CDR1 is SGHRS and CDR2 is YFSETQ.

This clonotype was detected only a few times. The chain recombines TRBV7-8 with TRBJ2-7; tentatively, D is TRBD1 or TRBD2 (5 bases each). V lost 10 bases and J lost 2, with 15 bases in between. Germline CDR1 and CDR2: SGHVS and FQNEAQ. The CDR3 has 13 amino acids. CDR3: CAIPGSLPYEQYF. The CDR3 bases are TGTGCCATCCCAGGGAGCTTGCCCTACGAGCAGTACTTC.

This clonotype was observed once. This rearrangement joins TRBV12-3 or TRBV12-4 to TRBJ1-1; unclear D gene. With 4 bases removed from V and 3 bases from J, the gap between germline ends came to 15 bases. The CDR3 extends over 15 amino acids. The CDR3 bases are TGTGCCAGCAGTTCCTTGGCAGGAGAACACACTGAAGCTTTCTTT. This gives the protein CASSSLAGEHTEAFF.

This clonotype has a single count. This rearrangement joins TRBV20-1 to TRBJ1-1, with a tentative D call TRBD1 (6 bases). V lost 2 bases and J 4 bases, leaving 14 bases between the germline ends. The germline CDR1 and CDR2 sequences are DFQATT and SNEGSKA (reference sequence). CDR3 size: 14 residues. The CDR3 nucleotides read TGCAGTGCTAGAATGGGACACCTCCTCACTGAAGCTTTCTTT. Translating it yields CSARMGHLLTEAFF.

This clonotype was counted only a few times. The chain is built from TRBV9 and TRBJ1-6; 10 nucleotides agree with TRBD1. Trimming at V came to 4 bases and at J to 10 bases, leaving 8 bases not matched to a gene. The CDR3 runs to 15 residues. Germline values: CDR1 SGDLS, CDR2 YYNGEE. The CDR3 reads CASSPYGTGESPLHF. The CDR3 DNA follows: TGTGCCAGCAGCCCCTACGGGACAGGGGAATCACCCCTCCACTTT.

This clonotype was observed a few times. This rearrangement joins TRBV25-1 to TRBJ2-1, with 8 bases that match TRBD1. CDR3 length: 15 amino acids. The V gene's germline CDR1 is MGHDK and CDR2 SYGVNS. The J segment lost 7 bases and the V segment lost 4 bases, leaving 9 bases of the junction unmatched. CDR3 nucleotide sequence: TGTGCCAGCAGTGGGACAGGGAAAGTTGGAAATGAGCAGTTCTTC. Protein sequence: CASSGTGKVGNEQFF. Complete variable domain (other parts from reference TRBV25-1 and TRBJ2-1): EADIYQTPRYLVIGTGKKITLECSQTMGHDKMYWYQQDPGMELHLIHYSYGVNSTEKGDLSSESTVSRIRTEHFPLTLESARPSHTSQYLCASSGTGKVGNEQFFGPGTRLTVL.

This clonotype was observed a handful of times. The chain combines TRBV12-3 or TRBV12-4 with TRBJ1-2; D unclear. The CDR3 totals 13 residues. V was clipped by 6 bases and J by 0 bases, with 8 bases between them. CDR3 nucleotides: TGTGCCAGCAGCGTTACGGCTAACTATGGCTACACCTTC. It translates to CASSVTANYGYTF.

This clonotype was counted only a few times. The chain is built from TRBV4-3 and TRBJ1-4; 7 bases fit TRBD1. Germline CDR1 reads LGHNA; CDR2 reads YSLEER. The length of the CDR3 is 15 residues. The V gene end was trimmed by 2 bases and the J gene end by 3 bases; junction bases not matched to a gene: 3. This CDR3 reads CASSQRDSSNEKLFF. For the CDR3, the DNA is TGCGCCAGCAGCCAAAGGGACAGCTCTAATGAAAAACTGTTTTTT.

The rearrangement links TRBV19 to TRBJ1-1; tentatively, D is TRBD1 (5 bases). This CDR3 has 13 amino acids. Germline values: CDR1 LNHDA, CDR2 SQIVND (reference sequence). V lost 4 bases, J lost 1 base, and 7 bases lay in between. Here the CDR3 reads CASSNQGNTEAFF. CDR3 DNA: TGTGCCAGTAGTAATCAGGGGAACACTGAAGCTTTCTTT. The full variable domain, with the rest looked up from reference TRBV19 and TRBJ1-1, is DGGITQSPKYLFRKEGQNVTLSCEQNLNHDAMYWYRQDPGQGLRLIYYSQIVNDFQKGDIAEGYSVSREKKESFPLTVTSAQKNPTAFYLCASSNQGNTEAFFGQGTRLTVV.

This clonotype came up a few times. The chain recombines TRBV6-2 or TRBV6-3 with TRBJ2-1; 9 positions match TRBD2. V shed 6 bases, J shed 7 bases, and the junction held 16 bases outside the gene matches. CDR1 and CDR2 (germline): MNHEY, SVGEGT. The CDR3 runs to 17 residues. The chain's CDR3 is CASSPAGLARVWNEQFF. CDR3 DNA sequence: TGTGCCAGCAGCCCAGCCGGACTAGCGAGAGTATGGAATGAGCAGTTCTTC.